These 27 T cell receptor beta chains were sequenced from one sample in a study of CD8 T cells in ankylosing spondylitis (TCRdb year 2017). General conclusions and limits of the study: Blood from ankylosing spondylitis patients appeared to be characterized by a TCR beta motif composed of several highly homologous amino acid variants.

Their antigens remain unidentified. Receptors were amplified or captured by 5' RACE. The sequencing machine was an Illumina HiSeq 2500. TCRdb took the public reads, trimmed them with fastp at Q25, ran MiXCR for clone calling and kept in-frame beta chains. Records with the same CDR3 protein are collapsed into one entry carrying the most frequent genes and DNA. The sample table contains fewer than 550,000 distinct CDR3 sequences; only one count was recorded for approximately 5% of them. The ten largest clones take up under 4.5% of the sample. What was sequenced was blood, either unsorted or a sorted T cell fraction (not recorded which). Source of these receptors: a male donor with ankylosing spondylitis.

This clonotype was observed many times. The chain employs TRBV2 and TRBJ1-1, with TRBD1 matching over 9 bases. V trimming: 4 bases; J trimming: 5 bases; junction bases outside the gene matches: 5. The CDR3 spans 14 residues. Germline-derived CDR1 and CDR2 are SNHLY and FYNNEI. The CDR3 DNA is TGTGCCAGCAGTGTTAACAGGGGGCGGACTGAAGCTTTCTTT. Its protein product is CASSVNRGRTEAFF. The whole variable domain, filled in from reference TRBV2 and TRBJ1-1, reads EPEVTQTPSHQVTQMGQEVILRCVPISNHLYFYWYRQILGQKVEFLVSFYNNEISEKSEIFDDQFSVERPDGSNFTLKIRSTKLEDSAMYFCASSVNRGRTEAFFGQGTRLTVV.

This clonotype occurred many times. The gene calls are TRBV4-1 and TRBJ1-2; 7 bases fit TRBD1. The CDR3 length is 15 residues. V shed 4 bases and J 6 bases; nucleotides not matched to a gene: 11. CDR1 is MGHRA, CDR2 YSYEKL, per germline. The CDR3 sequence: CASSRDGQAMNGYTF. CDR3 bases: TGCGCCAGCAGCCGCGATGGACAGGCGATGAATGGCTACACCTTC.

In its sample, this clonotype was seen many times. CDR3 region: CASSSQSGVTPSTDTQYF. CDR3 in DNA: TGTGCCAGCAGCTCCCAAAGCGGGGTTACACCTAGCACAGATACGCAGTATTTT. The chain carries TRBV11-2 and TRBJ2-3, with 7 bases lining up with TRBD2. Unmatched junction bases numbered 13, after V lost 4 bases and J lost 0 bases. Germline V gene lookup returns CDR1 SGHAT and CDR2 FQNNGV. The CDR3 has 18 residues.

At least ten counts were recorded for this clonotype. This chain links TRBV6-5 with TRBJ2-7; unclear D gene. V was trimmed by 0 bases and J by 2 bases, leaving 11 bases between them. There are 15 residues in the CDR3. CDR1 MNHEY and CDR2 SVGAGI come from the germline V gene. For the CDR3, the DNA is TGTGCCAGCAGTTACTCGAACAGTCCTACCTACGAGCAGTACTTC. Protein product: CASSYSNSPTYEQYF.

This clonotype has only one observation. The chain carries TRBV11-3 and TRBJ2-3, with a tentative D call TRBD2 (5 bases). The CDR3 is made up of 16 amino acids. Looked up from germline, CDR1 is SGHNT and CDR2 is YENEEA. The V end was cut by 2 bases, the J end by 3 bases, with 15 bases between. This CDR3 is CASSLNPPGLTDTQYF. In nucleotides, the CDR3 is TGTGCCAGCAGCTTAAACCCCCCGGGGTTAACAGATACGCAGTATTTT.

This clonotype was detected ten times or more. The chain links TRBV5-1 to TRBJ2-1; tentatively, D is TRBD1 (5 bases). This CDR3 has 12 residues. Germline CDR1 reads SGHRS; CDR2 reads YFSETQ. Trimming took off 3 bases at V and 8 bases at J, with 9 bases between the two ends. CDR3: CASSSQGDEQFF. CDR3 DNA: TGCGCCAGCAGCTCCCAGGGTGATGAGCAGTTCTTC.

Many counts were recorded for this clonotype. This chain links TRBV21-1 with TRBJ2-7; no DNA check was done on the table's D call, TRBD1. TRBV21-1 is noted as a pseudogene. The CDR3 sequence is 15 residues long. CDR3 sequence: CASSPGQPASYEQYF. The CDR3 DNA sequence: TGTGCCAGCAGCCCGGGACAGCCAGCTTCCTACGAGCAGTACTTC.

This clonotype was observed many times. The chain carries TRBV6-2 or TRBV6-3 and TRBJ1-1; D is ambiguous. Germline CDR1 is MNHEY and CDR2 is SVGEGT. This CDR3 has 14 residues. V lost 4 bases, J lost 4 bases, and 13 bases lay in between. Here the CDR3 DNA reads TGTGCCAGCAGTTTGGGGTGGACGACCACTGAAGCTTTCTTT. Protein: CASSLGWTTTEAFF.

This clonotype was counted between two and nine times. The chain has TRBV25-1 and TRBJ2-1; D unclear. Germline lookup yields CDR1 MGHDK and CDR2 SYGVNS. The V and J ends lost 4 bases and 7 bases respectively, with 5 bases between them. The CDR3 spans 11 residues. In DNA, the CDR3 is TGTGCCAGCAGTGGTATTAATGAGCAGTTCTTC. It encodes CASSGINEQFF.

This clonotype was recorded at least ten times. This sequence joins TRBV29-1 and TRBJ2-3, with D perhaps being TRBD1 or TRBD2 (5 bases each). CDR1 and CDR2 from the germline V gene are SQVTM and ANQGSEA. With 6 bases removed from V and 1 base from J, the gap between germline ends came to 17 bases. CDR3 length: 15 residues. The CDR3 protein is CSVAGTPGRTDTQYF. CDR3 coding DNA: TGCAGCGTCGCCGGGACCCCGGGACGCACAGATACGCAGTATTTT.

This clonotype was observed many times. The J gene is TRBJ2-6, the V gene TRBV20-1; D gene uncertain. CDR1 and CDR2 from the germline V gene are DFQATT and SNEGSKA (reference sequence). The CDR3 runs to 13 residues. The V and J ends lost 2 bases and 1 base respectively, with 3 bases between them. In DNA, the CDR3 is TGCAGTGCTAGAAAGTCTGGGGCCAACGTCCTGACTTTC. Its protein product is CSARKSGANVLTF.

This clonotype was seen many times. The rearrangement links TRBV6-1 to TRBJ2-3; D unclear. CDR1 and CDR2 (germline): MNHNS, SASEGT. Trimming cost V 2 bases and J 5 bases, with 17 bases left between them. The CDR3 runs 16 residues. CDR3 in DNA: TGTGCCAGCAGTGAAAGACGCGATCGAGGCGGAGATACGCAGTATTTT. It codes for CASSERRDRGGDTQYF.

The chain carries TRBV7-2 and TRBJ2-6; D ambiguous. The CDR3 has 14 amino acids. The V and J ends lost 8 bases and 2 bases respectively, with 10 bases between them. Germline lookup yields CDR1 SGHTA and CDR2 FQGNSA. CDR3 protein: CASRAQTGANVLTF. The CDR3 DNA reads as TGTGCCAGCCGGGCTCAAACTGGGGCCAACGTCCTGACTTTC. The whole variable domain, filled in from reference TRBV7-2 and TRBJ2-6, reads GAGVSQSPSNKVTEKGKDVELRCDPISGHTALYWYRQSLGQGLEFLIYFQGNSAPDKSGLPSDRFSAERTGGSVSTLTIQRTQQEDSAVYLCASRAQTGANVLTFGAGSRLTVL.

The V and J genes are TRBV7-9 and TRBJ1-1; 10 bases match TRBD1. The CDR3 spans 16 residues. Per germline, CDR1 SEHNR and CDR2 FQNEAQ (reference sequence). V was pared by 4 bases and J by 0 bases, with 5 bases of the junction left unmatched. DNA for the CDR3: TGTGCCAGCAGCTCCAGACAGGGGGCTATGAACACTGAAGCTTTCTTT. It codes for CASSSRQGAMNTEAFF.

This clonotype has a count of ten or more. The rearrangement uses TRBV5-6 and TRBJ2-7; D is possibly TRBD2 (5 bases). Germline V gives CDR1 SGHDT, CDR2 YYEEEE. The V end was cut by 4 bases, the J end by 3 bases, with 8 bases between. The CDR3 is 12 amino acids. The DNA of the CDR3 is TGTGCCAGCAGCCGGGAACTCTACGAGCAGTACTTC. This gives the protein CASSRELYEQYF.

This clonotype was counted many times. This chain uses TRBV10-2 with TRBJ1-2; 7 bases map to TRBD1. The length of the CDR3 is 14 residues. V gave up 2 bases and J gave up 5 bases; unmatched junction bases: 5. In germline, CDR1 is WSHSY, CDR2 SAAADI. CDR3 coding DNA: TGCGCCAGCAGTGAGCCCCGGGACAGTTATGGCTACACCTTC. It yields the protein CASSEPRDSYGYTF.

V gene TRBV20-1 combines with J gene TRBJ2-3, with unresolved D. V was cut by 2 bases and J by 5 bases, with 8 bases left in between. Germline V gene lookup returns CDR1 DFQATT and CDR2 SNEGSKA (reference sequence). The CDR3 is 12 residues long. The chain's CDR3 is CSARRPKDTQYF. CDR3 DNA: TGCAGTGCTAGAAGACCGAAAGATACGCAGTATTTT.

This clonotype was counted only a few times. The chain carries TRBV12-3 or TRBV12-4 and TRBJ2-5; the D gene is possibly TRBD1 (5 bases). Deletions cut 2 bases from V and 1 base from J, with 8 bases between. The CDR3 sequence is 14 residues long. The CDR3 loop reads CASSLRQTQETQYF. For the CDR3, the DNA is TGTGCCAGCAGTTTAAGACAGACCCAAGAGACCCAGTACTTC.

This clonotype was counted ten times or more. The chain couples TRBV20-1 to TRBJ1-6, with D possibly matching TRBD1 (5 bases). The CDR3 loop spans 14 amino acids. Trimming cost V 0 bases and J 10 bases, with 13 bases left between them. The germline gives CDR1 DFQATT, CDR2 SNEGSKA (reference sequence). CDR3 sequence: CSAREGPGESPLHF. The DNA for the CDR3 is TGCAGTGCTAGAGAGGGGCCGGGGGAGTCACCCCTCCACTTT.

This clonotype was observed at least ten times. The V call is TRBV4-3, the J call TRBJ2-7, with D maybe TRBD1 (6 bases). CDR1 and CDR2 from the germline V gene are LGHNA and YSLEER. The CDR3 sequence is 13 residues long. Between the trimmed V and J ends, which lost 1 base and 7 bases, there was a span of 11 bases. The CDR3 DNA reads TGCGCCAGCAGCCAAGTAAGAGGGGGTGAGCAGTACTTC. It translates to CASSQVRGGEQYF.

In its sample, this clonotype was seen a few times. This chain uses TRBV7-9 with TRBJ2-5; possible D gene TRBD2, 6 bases. Deletions cut 2 bases from V and 5 bases from J, with 18 bases between. CDR1 is SEHNR and CDR2 is FQNEAQ in the germline V gene (reference sequence). The CDR3 totals 16 residues. The CDR3 nucleotides read TGTGCCAGCAGCTTAAGGCCGACGGGGGTGCAGGAGACCCAGTACTTC. Translating it yields CASSLRPTGVQETQYF.

The sample holds many counts of this clonotype. The chain joins TRBV10-2 to TRBJ2-3; D is uncertain. This CDR3 spans 12 amino acids. Germline CDR1 is WSHSY and CDR2 is SAAADI. V was cut by 7 bases and J by 2 bases, with 7 bases left in between. CDR3 sequence: CASKRATDTQYF. CDR3 DNA sequence: TGCGCCAGCAAACGGGCCACAGATACGCAGTATTTT.

This clonotype showed up many times. This chain uses TRBV20-1 with TRBJ1-5, with TRBD1 as a possible D gene (6 bases). Germline V gives CDR1 DFQATT, CDR2 SNEGSKA (reference sequence). This CDR3 contains 13 residues. With 3 bases removed from V and 9 bases from J, the gap between germline ends came to 15 bases. The CDR3 DNA follows: TGCAGTGCTAGGGAACAGGGCTATCGGCCCCAGCATTTT. This encodes CSAREQGYRPQHF.

About this clonotype itself: An end of the junction does not agree with germline; a read error may underlie this. The chain recombines TRBV6-1 with TRBJ1-3, with no clear D. Germline V gene lookup returns CDR1 MNHNS and CDR2 SASEGT. This CDR3 comprises 13 residues. The DNA for the CDR3 is TGCGAAGCCCGGTCGAGGTCTGGAAACACCATATATTTT. Translating gives CEARSRSGNTIYF.

This clonotype was seen ten or more times. V usage is TRBV25-1 and J usage is TRBJ1-2, with TRBD1 matching over 10 bases. After removal of 3 bases from V and 11 bases from J, the junction contained 15 bases not matched to a gene. The germline V gene has CDR1 MGHDK and CDR2 SYGVNS. This CDR3 is 16 amino acids long. The CDR3 reads CASSDSPGTGDIEYTF. Here the CDR3 DNA reads TGTGCCAGCAGTGATTCCCCCGGGACAGGGGATATTGAGTACACCTTC.

In this sample, this clonotype turned up many times. This rearrangement joins TRBV12-3 or TRBV12-4 to TRBJ2-1; possible D gene TRBD2, 5 bases. V lost 4 bases and J 8 bases, leaving 18 bases between the germline ends. The CDR3 runs to 15 residues. For the CDR3, the DNA is TGTGCCAGCAGTTCTAACCAGATCGACGGGGATGAGCAGTTCTTC. Translation: CASSSNQIDGDEQFF.

This clonotype appeared many times. The chain carries TRBV11-1 and TRBJ1-3; 7 nucleotides align to TRBD1. Trimming removed 1 base from V and 0 bases from J; junction bases left unmatched: 9. The CDR3 has 18 amino acids. CDR1 and CDR2 (germline): SGHAT, FQDESV (reference sequence). The CDR3 sequence: CASSLGRDRYYSGNTIYF. The CDR3 nucleotides read TGTGCCAGCAGCTTAGGCCGGGACAGATATTACTCTGGAAACACCATATATTTT.